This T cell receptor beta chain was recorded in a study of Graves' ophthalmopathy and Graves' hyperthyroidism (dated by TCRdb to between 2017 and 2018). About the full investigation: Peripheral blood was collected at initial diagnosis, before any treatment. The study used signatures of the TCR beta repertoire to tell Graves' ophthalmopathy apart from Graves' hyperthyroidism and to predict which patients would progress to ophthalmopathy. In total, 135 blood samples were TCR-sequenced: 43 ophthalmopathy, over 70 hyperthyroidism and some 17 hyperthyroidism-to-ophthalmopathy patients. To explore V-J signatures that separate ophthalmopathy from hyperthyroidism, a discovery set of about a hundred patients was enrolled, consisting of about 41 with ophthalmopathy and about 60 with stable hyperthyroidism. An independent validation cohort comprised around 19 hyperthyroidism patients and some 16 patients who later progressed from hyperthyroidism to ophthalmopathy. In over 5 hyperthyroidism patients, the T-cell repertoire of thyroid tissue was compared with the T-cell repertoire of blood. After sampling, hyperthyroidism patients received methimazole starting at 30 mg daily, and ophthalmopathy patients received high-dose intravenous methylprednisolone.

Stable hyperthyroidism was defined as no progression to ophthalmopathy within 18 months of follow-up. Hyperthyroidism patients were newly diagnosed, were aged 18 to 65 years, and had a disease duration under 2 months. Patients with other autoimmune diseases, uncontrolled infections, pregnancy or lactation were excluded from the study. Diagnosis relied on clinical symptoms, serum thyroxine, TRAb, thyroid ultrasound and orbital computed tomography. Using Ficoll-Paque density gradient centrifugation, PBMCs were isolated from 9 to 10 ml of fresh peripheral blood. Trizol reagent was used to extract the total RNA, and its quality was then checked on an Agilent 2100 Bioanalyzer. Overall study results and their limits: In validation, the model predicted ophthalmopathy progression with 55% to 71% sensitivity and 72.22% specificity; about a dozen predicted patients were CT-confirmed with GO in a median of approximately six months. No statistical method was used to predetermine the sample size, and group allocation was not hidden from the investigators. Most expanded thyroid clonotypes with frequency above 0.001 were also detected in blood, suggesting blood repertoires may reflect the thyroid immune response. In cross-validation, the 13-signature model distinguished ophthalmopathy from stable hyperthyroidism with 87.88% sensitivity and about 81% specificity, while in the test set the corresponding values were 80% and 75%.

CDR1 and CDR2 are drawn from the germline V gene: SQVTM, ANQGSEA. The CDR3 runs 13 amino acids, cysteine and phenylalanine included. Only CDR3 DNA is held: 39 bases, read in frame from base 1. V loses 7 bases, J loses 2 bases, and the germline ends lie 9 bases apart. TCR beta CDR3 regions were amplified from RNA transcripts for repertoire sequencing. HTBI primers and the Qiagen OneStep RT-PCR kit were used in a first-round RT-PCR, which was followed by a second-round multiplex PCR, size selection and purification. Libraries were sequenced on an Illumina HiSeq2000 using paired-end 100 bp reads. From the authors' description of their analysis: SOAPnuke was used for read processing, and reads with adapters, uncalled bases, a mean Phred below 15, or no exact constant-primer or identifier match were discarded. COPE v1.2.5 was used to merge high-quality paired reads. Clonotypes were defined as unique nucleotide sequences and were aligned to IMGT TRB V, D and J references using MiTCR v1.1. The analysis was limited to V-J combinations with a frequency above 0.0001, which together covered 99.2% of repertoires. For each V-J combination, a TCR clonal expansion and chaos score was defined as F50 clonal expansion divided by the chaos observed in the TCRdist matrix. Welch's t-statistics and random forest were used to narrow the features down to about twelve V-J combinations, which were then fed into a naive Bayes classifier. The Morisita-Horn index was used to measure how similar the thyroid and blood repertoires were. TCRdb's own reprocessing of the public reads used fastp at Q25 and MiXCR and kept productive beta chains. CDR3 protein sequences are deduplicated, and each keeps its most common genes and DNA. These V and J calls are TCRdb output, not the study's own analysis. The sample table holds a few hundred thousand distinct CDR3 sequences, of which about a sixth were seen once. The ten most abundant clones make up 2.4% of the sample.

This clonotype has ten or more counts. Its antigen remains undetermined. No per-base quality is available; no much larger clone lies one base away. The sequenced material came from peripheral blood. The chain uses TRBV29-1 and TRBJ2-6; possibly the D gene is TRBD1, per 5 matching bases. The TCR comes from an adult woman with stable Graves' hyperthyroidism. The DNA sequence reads TGCAGCGCGCAGACAGCTGGGGCCAACGTCCTGACTTTC. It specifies CSAQTAGANVLTF.